This TCR beta chain was recorded in a study of T cells in Graves' hyperthyroidism and ophthalmopathy. A few counts support this clonotype. As yet, its antigen is unknown. Per germline, CDR1 DFQATT and CDR2 SNEGSKA (reference sequence). The CDR3 loop spans 12 amino acids. V was cut by 3 bases and J by 5 bases, with 8 bases left in between. General observations from the study: Most clonotypes expanded in thyroid above 0.001 were likewise present in blood.

Investigators excluded patients with uncontrolled infection, other autoimmune disease, pregnancy or lactation. PBMCs stemmed from about 9.5 ml fresh peripheral blood. Amplification of TCR beta CDR3 regions was performed using RNA transcripts as template. HTBI primers were the set used in a first-round RT-PCR of the TCR CDR3. Each CDR3 protein gets one entry after TCRdb re-called the multiplex PCR reads with MiXCR. Among hundreds of thousands of distinct CDR3 sequences listed, around 21% were seen once. V and J are TRBV20-1 and TRBJ2-1; D is perhaps TRBD2 (5 bases). This sequence was found in a man in his thirties or forties with Graves' ophthalmopathy. Sequenced material: blood. CDR3 region: CSASGVDNEQFF. The CDR3 DNA reads TGCAGTGCTAGCGGGGTTGACAATGAGCAGTTCTTC.